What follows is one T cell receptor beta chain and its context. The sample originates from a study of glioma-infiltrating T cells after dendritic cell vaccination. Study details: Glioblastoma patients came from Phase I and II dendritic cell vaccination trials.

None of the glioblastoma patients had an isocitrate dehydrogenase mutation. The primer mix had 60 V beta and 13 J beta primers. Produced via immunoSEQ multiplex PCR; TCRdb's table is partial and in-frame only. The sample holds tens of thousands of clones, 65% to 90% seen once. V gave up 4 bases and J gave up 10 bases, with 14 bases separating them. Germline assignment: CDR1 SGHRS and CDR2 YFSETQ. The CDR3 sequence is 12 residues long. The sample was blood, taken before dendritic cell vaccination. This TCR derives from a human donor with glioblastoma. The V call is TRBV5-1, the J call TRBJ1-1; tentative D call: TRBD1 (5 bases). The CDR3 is CASSPLGGAAFF. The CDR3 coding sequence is TGCGCCAGCAGCCCTTTAGGTGGGGCAGCTTTCTTT.